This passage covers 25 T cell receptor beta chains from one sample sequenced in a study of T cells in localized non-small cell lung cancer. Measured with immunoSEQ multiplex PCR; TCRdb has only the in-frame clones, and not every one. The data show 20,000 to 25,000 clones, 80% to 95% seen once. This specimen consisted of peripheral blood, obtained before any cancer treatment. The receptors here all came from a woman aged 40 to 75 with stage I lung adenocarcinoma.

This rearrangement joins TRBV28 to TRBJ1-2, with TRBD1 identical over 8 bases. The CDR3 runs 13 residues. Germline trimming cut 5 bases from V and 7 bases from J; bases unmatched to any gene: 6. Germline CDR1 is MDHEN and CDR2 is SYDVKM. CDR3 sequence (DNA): TGTGCCAGCAGTGGGCCGACAGGGGTTGGCTACACCTTC. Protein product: CASSGPTGVGYTF.

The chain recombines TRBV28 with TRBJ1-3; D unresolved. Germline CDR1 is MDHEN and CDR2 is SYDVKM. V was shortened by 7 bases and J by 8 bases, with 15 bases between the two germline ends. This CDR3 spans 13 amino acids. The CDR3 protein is CASTQTVQDTIYF. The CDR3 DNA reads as TGTGCCAGCACCCAAACCGTCCAGGACACCATATATTTT.

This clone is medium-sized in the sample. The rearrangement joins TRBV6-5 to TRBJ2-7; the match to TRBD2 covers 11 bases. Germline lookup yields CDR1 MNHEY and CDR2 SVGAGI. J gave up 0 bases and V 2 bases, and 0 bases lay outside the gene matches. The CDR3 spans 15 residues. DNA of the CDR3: TGTGCCAGCAGTTACACTAGCGGGAGCTCCTACGAGCAGTACTTC. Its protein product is CASSYTSGSSYEQYF.

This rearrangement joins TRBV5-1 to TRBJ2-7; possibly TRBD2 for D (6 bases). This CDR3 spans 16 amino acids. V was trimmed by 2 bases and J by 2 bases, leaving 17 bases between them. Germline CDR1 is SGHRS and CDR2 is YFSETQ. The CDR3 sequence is CASSFSRGGIAYEQYF. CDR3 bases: TGCGCCAGCAGCTTTTCGAGGGGAGGCATAGCCTACGAGCAGTACTTC.

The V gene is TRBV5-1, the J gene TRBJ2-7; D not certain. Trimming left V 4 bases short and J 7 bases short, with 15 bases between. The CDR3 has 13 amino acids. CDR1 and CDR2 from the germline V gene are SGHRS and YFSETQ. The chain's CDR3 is CASSPLPYDEQYF. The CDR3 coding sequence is TGCGCCAGCAGCCCGCTTCCCTATGATGAGCAGTACTTC.

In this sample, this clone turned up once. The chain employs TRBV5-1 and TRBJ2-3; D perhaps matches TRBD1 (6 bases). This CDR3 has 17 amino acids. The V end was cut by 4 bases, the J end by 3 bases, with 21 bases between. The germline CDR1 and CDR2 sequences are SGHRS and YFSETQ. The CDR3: CASSRASTGGGTDTQYF. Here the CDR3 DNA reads TGCGCCAGCAGCCGAGCCTCGACTGGGGGCGGGACAGATACGCAGTATTTT.

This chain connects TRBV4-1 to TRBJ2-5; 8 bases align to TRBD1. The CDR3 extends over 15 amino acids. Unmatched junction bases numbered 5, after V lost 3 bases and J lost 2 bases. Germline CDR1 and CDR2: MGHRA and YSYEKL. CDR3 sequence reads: CASSQDRARQETQYF. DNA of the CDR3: TGCGCCAGCAGCCAGGACAGGGCTAGACAAGAGACCCAGTACTTC.

The CDR3 DNA follows: TGCGCCAGCAGCTTGAGCCCAGGGAGTTTAAATGAAAAACTGTTTTTT. Its translation is CASSLSPGSLNEKLFF. V is TRBV5-1 and J is TRBJ1-4; D possibly corresponds to TRBD1 (5 bases). Trimming removed 1 base from V and 5 bases from J, with 15 bases in between. Germline V gene sequence: CDR1 SGHRS, CDR2 YFSETQ. The CDR3 spans 16 residues.

CDR3 sequence (DNA): TGTGCCAGCAGCTTGCGACCGGCCGGGACCGAACATGGCTACACCTTC. Translated, it gives CASSLRPAGTEHGYTF. This rearrangement joins TRBV7-3 to TRBJ1-2; weak D call: TRBD1 (5 bases). With 3 bases removed from V and 6 bases from J, the gap between germline ends came to 20 bases. Germline CDR1 is SGHTA and CDR2 is FQGTGA. This CDR3 contains 16 residues. The full variable domain, in which reference TRBV7-3 and TRBJ1-2 provide the parts outside the CDR3, is GAGVSQTPSNKVTEKGKYVELRCDPISGHTALYWYRQSLGQGPEFLIYFQGTGAADDSGLPNDRFFAVRPEGSVSTLKIQRTERGDSAVYLCASSLRPAGTEHGYTFGSGTRLTVV.

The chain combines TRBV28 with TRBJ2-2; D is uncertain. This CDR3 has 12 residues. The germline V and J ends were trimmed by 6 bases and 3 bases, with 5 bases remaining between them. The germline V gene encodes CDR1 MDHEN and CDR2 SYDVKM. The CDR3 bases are TGTGCCAGCAGCGACTACACCGGGGAGCTGTTTTTT. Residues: CASSDYTGELFF. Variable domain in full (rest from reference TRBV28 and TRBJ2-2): DVKVTQSSRYLVKRTGEKVFLECVQDMDHENMFWYRQDPGLGLRLIYFSYDVKMKEKGDIPEGYSVSREKKERFSLILESASTNQTSMYLCASSDYTGELFFGEGSRLTVL.

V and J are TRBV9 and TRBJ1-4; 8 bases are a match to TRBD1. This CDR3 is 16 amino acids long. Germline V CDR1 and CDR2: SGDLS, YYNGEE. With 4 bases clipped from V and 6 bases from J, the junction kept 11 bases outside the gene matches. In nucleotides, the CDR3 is TGTGCCAGCAGCCCCGCGACAGGGGCTTTTTATGAAAAACTGTTTTTT. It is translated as CASSPATGAFYEKLFF.

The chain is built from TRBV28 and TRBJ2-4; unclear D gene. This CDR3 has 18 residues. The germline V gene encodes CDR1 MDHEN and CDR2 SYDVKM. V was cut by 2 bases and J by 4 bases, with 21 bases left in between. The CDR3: CASSLGISDGLPKNIQYF. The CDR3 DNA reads TGTGCCAGCAGTTTAGGTATTAGTGACGGGCTACCTAAAAACATTCAGTACTTC. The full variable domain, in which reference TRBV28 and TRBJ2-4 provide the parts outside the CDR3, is DVKVTQSSRYLVKRTGEKVFLECVQDMDHENMFWYRQDPGLGLRLIYFSYDVKMKEKGDIPEGYSVSREKKERFSLILESASTNQTSMYLCASSLGISDGLPKNIQYFGAGTRLSVL.

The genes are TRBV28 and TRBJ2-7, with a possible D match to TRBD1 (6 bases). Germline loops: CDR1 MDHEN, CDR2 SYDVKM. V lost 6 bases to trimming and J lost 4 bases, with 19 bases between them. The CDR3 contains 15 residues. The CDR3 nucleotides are TGTGCCAGCAGAGGTAGTGACAGGTCAAGTTACGAGCAGTACTTC. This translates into CASRGSDRSSYEQYF.

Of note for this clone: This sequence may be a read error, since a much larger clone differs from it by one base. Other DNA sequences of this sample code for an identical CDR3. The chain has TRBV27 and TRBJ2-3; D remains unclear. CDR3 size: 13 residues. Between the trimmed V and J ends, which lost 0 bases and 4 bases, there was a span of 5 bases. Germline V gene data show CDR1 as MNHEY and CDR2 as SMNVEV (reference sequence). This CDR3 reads CASSLSRPDTQYF. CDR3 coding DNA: TGTGCCAGCAGTTTATCACGCCCAGATACGCAGTATTTT.

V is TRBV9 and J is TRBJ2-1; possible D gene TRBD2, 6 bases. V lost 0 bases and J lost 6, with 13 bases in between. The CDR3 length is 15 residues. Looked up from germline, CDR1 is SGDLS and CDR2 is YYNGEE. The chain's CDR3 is CASSVEAGRSNEQFF. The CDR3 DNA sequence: TGTGCCAGCAGCGTAGAGGCGGGGCGAAGCAATGAGCAGTTCTTC.

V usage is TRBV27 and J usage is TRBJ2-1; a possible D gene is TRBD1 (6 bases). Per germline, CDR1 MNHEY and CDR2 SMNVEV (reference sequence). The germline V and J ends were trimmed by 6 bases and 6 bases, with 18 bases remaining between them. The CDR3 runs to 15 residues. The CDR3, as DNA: TGTGCCAGCAGGGATGGGGGCGCAGATTTCAATGAGCAGTTCTTC. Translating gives CASRDGGADFNEQFF.

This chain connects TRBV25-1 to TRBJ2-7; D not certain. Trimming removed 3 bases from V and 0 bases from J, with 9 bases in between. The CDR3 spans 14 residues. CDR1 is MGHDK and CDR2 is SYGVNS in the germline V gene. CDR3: CASSDYAPSYEQYF. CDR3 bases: TGTGCCAGCAGTGACTATGCTCCCTCCTACGAGCAGTACTTC.

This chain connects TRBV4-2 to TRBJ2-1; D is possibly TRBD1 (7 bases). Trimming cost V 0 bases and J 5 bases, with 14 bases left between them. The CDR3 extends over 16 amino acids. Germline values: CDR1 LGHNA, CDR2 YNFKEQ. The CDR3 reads CASSQEKRRGDNEQFF. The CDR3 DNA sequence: TGTGCCAGCAGCCAAGAGAAACGCAGGGGGGACAATGAGCAGTTCTTC.

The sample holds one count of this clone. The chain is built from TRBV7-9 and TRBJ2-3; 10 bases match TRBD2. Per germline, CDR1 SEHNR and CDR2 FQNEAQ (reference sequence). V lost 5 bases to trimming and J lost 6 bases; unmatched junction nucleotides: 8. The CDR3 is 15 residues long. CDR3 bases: TGTGCCAGCAGCACCCTAGCGGGAGTTAGGGATACGCAGTATTTT. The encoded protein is CASSTLAGVRDTQYF.

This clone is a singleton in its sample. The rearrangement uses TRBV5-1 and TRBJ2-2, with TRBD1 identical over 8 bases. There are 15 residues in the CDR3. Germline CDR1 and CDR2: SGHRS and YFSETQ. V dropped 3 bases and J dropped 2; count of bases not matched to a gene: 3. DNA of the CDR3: TGCGCCAGCAGCTCTGGACAGGGTAACACCGGGGAGCTGTTTTTT. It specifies CASSSGQGNTGELFF.

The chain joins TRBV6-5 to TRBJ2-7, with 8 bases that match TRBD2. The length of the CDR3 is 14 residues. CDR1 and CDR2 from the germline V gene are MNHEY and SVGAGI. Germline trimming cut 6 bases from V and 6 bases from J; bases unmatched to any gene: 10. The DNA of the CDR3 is TGTGCCAGCAGGGACCGAGGACTAGCTCCCGAGCAGTACTTC. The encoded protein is CASRDRGLAPEQYF.

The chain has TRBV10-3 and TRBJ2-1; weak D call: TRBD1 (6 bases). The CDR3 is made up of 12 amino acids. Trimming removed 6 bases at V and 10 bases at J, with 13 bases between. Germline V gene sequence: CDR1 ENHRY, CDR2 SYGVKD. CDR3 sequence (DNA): TGTGCCATCAGCCCACAGGGACCGGAGCAGTTCTTC. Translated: CAISPQGPEQFF.

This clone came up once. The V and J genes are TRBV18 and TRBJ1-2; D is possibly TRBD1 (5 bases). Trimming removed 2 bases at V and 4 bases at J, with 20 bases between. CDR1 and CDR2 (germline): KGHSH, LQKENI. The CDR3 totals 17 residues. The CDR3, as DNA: TGTGCCAGCTCACCAAGAAGCGCTGGGGGAGCGGTCTATGGCTACACCTTC. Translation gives CASSPRSAGGAVYGYTF.

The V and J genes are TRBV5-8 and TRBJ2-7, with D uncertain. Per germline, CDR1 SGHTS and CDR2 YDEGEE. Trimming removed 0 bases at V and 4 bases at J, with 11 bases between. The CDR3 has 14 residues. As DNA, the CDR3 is TGTGCCAGCAGCTTGGCTGGGTCATCTTACGAGCAGTACTTC. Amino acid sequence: CASSLAGSSYEQYF. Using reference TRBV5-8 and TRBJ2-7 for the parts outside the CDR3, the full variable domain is EAGVTQSPTHLIKTRGQQATLRCSPISGHTSVYWYQQALGLGLQFLLWYDEGEERNRGNFPPRFSGRQFPNYSSELNVNALELEDSALYLCASSLAGSSYEQYFGPGTRLTVT.

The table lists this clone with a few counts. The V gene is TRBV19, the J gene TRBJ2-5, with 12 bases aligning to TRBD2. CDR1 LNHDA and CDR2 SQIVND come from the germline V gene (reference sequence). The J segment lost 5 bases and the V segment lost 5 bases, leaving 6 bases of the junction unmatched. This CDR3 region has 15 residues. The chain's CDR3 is CASSSTSGRRETQYF. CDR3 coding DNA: TGTGCCAGTAGTTCGACTAGCGGGAGAAGGGAGACCCAGTACTTC.